The clone carrying this T cell receptor beta chain was detected many times. Antigen unknown. These data belong to a study of T cells in Graves' hyperthyroidism and ophthalmopathy. The study, taken as a whole, reports: Appearing also in blood were most of the thyroid clonotypes expanded above 0.001.

For the diagnoses, clinical symptoms, serum thyroxine and TRAb, thyroid ultrasound and orbital computed tomography were used. There were TCR beta CDR3 regions amplified from RNA transcripts. TCR CDR3 underwent first-round RT-PCR with the HTBI primer set. TCRdb reanalysed the multiplex PCR reads using MiXCR and keeps one entry per CDR3 protein. The table has about 600,000 distinct CDR3 sequences, roughly a sixth seen once. The sample comprised blood. This clonotype originated in a middle-aged woman with Graves' ophthalmopathy.

DNA of the CDR3: TGTGCCAGCAGTTACATGACAGGCGATATTGTGTGGAACACTGAAGCTTTCTTT. This encodes CASSYMTGDIVWNTEAFF. The chain uses TRBV6-8 and TRBJ1-1, with D possibly TRBD1 on 6 matching bases. The length of the CDR3 is 18 residues. The V gene lost 2 bases and the J gene lost 1 base, with 20 bases spanning the gap. Germline V gene lookup returns CDR1 MNHGY and CDR2 SAAAGT.